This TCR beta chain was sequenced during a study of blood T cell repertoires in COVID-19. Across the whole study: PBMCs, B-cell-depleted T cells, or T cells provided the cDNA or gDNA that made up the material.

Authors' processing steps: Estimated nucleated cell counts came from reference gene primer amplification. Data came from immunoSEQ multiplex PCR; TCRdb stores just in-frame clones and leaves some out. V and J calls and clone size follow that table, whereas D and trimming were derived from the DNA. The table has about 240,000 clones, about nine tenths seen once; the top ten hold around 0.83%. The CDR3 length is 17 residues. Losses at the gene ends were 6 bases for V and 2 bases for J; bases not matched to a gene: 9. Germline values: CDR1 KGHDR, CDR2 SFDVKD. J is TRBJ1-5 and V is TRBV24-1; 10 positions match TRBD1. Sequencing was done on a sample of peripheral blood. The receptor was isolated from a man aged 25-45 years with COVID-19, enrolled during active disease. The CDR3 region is CATSRGPTGGRNQPQHF. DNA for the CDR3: TGTGCCACCAGTCGGGGTCCGACAGGGGGCCGCAATCAGCCCCAGCATTTT.